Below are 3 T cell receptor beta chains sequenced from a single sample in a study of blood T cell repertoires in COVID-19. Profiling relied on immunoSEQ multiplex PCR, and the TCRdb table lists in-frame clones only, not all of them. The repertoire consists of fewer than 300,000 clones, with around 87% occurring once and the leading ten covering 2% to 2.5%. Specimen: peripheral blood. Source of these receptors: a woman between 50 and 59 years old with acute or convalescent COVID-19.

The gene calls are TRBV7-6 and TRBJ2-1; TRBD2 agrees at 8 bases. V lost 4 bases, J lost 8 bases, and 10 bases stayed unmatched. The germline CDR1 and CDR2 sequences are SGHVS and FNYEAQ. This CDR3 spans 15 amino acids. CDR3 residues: CASSSSGSFGDEQFF. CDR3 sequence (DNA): TGTGCCAGCAGCTCAAGCGGGAGTTTCGGGGATGAGCAGTTCTTC.

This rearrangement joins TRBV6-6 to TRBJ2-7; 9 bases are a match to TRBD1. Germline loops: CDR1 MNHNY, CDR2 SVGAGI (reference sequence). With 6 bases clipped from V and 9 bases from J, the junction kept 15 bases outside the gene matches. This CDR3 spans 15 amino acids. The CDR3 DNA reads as TGTGCCAGCAGCCCAAGCGGGACAGGGCGGTTTGGGCAGTACTTC. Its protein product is CASSPSGTGRFGQYF.

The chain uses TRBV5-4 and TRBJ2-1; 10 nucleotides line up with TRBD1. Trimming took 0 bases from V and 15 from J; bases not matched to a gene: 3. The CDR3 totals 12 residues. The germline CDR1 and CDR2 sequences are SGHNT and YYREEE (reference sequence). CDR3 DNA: TGTGCCAGCAGCTTGGAGGGACAGGGGCGGTTCTTC. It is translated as CASSLEGQGRFF.